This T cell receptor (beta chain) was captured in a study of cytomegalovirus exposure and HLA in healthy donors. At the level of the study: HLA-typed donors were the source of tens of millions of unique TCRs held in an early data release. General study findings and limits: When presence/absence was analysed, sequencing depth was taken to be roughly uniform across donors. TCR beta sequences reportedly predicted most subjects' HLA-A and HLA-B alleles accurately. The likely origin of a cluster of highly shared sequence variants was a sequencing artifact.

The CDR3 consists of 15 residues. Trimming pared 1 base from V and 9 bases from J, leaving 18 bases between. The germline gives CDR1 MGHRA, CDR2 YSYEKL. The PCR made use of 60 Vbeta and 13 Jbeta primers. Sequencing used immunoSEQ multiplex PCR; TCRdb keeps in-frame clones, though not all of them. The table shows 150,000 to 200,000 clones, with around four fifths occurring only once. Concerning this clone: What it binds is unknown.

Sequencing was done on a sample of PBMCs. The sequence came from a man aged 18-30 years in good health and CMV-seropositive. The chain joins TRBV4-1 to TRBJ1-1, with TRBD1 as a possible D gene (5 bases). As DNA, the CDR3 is TGCGCCAGCAGCCAAGCCTCAACAGGATCTACGAAAGCTTTCTTT. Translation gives CASSQASTGSTKAFF.